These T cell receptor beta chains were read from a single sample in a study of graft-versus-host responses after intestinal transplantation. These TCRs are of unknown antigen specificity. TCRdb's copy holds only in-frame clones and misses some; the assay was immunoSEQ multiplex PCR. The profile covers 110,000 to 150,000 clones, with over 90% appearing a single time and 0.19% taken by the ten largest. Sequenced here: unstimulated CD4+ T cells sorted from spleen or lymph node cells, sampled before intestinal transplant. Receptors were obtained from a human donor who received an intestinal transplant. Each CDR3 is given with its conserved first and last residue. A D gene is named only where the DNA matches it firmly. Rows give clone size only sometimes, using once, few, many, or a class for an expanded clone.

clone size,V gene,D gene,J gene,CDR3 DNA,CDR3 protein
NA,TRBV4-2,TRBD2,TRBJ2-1,TGTGCCAGCAGCCAAGGGGGGGGCTCCTACAATGAGCAGTTCTTC,CASSQGGGSYNEQFF
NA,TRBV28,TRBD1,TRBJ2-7,TGTGCCAGCAGGTACAGGGGAAGCGCTTCCTACGAGCAGTACTTC,CASRYRGSASYEQYF
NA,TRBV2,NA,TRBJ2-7,TGTGCCAGCCGACAGGCGGGTCCGTTAGAGCAGTACTTC,CASRQAGPLEQYF
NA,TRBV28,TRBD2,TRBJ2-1,TGTGCCAGCGGGGGAGTGACAGGGAGGAAGGCTAGCGGGAGGGTAAATGAGCAGTTCTTC,CASGGVTGRKASGRVNEQFF
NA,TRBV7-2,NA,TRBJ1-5,TGTGCCAGCAGCTTAGAGGGCAGCAATCAGCCCCAGCATTTT,CASSLEGSNQPQHF
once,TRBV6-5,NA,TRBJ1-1,TGTGCCAGCAGGAAAAATGTCCTCGCTGAAGCTTTCTTT,CASRKNVLAEAFF
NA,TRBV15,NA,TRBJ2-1,TGTGCCACCAGCTCGTTTGGCCTGGGGAATGAGCAGTTCTTC,CATSSFGLGNEQFF
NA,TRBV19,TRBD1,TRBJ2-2,TGTGCCAGTAGTATAGGAGGACAGGGGGCAAATCTGAACACCGGGGAGCTGTTTTTT,CASSIGGQGANLNTGELFF
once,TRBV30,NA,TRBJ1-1,TGTGCCTTACAGGGAAGAGGGAACACTGAAGCTTTCTTT,CALQGRGNTEAFF
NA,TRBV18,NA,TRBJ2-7,TGTGCCAGCTCATCCCGGGACGGACACTACGAGCAGTACTTC,CASSSRDGHYEQYF
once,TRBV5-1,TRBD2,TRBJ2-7,TGCGCCAGCAGCTTTTCGGCTAGCGGAACCTACGAGCAGTACTTC,CASSFSASGTYEQYF
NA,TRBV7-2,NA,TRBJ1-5,TGTGCCAGCAGAGGAGGGAACCAGCCCCAGCATTTT,CASRGGNQPQHF
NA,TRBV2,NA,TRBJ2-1,TGTGCCAGCAGGGTCGGGGGCAATGAGCAGTTCTTC,CASRVGGNEQFF
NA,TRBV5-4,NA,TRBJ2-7,TGTGCCAGCAGCTTCGATTTAGCGGTCTCCTACGAGCAGTACTTC,CASSFDLAVSYEQYF
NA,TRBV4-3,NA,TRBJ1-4,TGCGCCAGCAGCCAAAATTGGAGGGCTAATGAAAAACTGTTTTTT,CASSQNWRANEKLFF
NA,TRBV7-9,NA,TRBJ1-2,TGTGCCAGCAGCTTCGTCTCCGGGGGTTTAGGGTATGGCTACACCTTC,CASSFVSGGLGYGYTF
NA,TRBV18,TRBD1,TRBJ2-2,TGTGCCAGCTCAGCTAATGCCGGGACAGGGAAAACCGGGGAGCTGTTTTTT,CASSANAGTGKTGELFF
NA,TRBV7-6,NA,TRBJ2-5,TGTGCCAGCAGCTTAAACACCGTCCAAGAGACCCAGTACTTC,CASSLNTVQETQYF
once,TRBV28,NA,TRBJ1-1,TGTGCCAGCAGTTTATCAACATGGACCCCGACAGCTTTCTTT,CASSLSTWTPTAFF
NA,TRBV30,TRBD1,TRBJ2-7,TGTGCCTGGAGTGTCAAGGGACAGGGGAAGCAGTACTTC,CAWSVKGQGKQYF
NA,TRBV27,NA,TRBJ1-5,TGTGCCAGCACCAACACACTAGGCATTCTAGACAATCAGCCCCAGCATTTT,CASTNTLGILDNQPQHF
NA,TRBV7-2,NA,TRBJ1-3,TGTGCCAGCAGCTCCCTCACGGGCTTCTCTGGAAACACCATATATTTT,CASSSLTGFSGNTIYF
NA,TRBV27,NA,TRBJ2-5,TGTGCCAGCAGTTTATATGGCAGGGCAGAGACCCAGTACTTC,CASSLYGRAETQYF
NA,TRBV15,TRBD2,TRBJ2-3,TGTGCCACCAGCAGAGCGGGAGGGCCCTCTAGCACAGATACGCAGTATTTT,CATSRAGGPSSTDTQYF
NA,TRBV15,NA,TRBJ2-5,TGTGCCACCAGCAGCCGATCAGAGGGGGCCCAGTACTTC,CATSSRSEGAQYF
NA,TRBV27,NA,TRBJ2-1,TGTGCCAGCAGCACCCAGGTAGGCCCCTCCTACAATGAGCAGTTCTTC,CASSTQVGPSYNEQFF
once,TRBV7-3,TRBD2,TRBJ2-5,TGTGCCAGCAGCGCACTCGGCGGGAGCGGGAGGGCCGGGCGAGAGACCCAGTACTTC,CASSALGGSGRAGRETQYF
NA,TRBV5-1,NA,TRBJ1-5,TGCGCCAGCAGCTTGGCCGGAGGTTTAAATCAGCCCCAGCATTTT,CASSLAGGLNQPQHF
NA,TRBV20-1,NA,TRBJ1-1,TGCAGTGCTAGGGGGGGCCCTGAAGCTTTCTTT,CSARGGPEAFF
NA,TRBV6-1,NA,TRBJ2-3,TGTGCCAGCAGTGAACAGCGGAGCACAGATACGCAGTATTTT,CASSEQRSTDTQYF
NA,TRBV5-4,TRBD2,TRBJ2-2,TGTGCCAGCAGCACCCCGGGACTAGTAAACACCGGGGAGCTGTTTTTT,CASSTPGLVNTGELFF
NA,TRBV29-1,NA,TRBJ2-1,TGCAGCGTTGACAGGGGGCAGTTCTTC,CSVDRGQFF
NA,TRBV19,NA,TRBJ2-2,TGTGCCAGTAGTCCGCGGGACCGGAACACCGGGGAGCTGTTTTTT,CASSPRDRNTGELFF
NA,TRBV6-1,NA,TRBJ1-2,TGTGCCAGCATCGCCCCCGGACAGTTCTATGGCTACACCTTC,CASIAPGQFYGYTF
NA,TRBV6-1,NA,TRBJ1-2,TGTGCCAGCAGTGAGACAGATTATGGCTACACCTTC,CASSETDYGYTF
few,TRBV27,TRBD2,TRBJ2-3,TGTGCCAGCAGGCTAGCGGGAGATACGCAGTATTTT,CASRLAGDTQYF
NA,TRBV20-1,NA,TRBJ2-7,TGCAGTGCGCAACAGGTCCACGAGCAGTACTTC,CSAQQVHEQYF
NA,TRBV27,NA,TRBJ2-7,TGTGCCAGCAGTTTATCAACCAAGAATGATTACGAGCAGTACTTC,CASSLSTKNDYEQYF
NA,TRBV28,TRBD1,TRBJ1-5,TGTGCCAGCAGTCCCCAGGGGGCGAGCAATCAGCCCCAGCATTTT,CASSPQGASNQPQHF
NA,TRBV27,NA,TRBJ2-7,TGTGCCAGCAGGCCCCTCCGGGACACCACCTCCTACGAGCAGTACTTC,CASRPLRDTTSYEQYF
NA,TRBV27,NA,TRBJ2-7,TGTGCCAGCAGTTTATCCCTCGCGGTCTCCTACGAGCAGTACTTC,CASSLSLAVSYEQYF
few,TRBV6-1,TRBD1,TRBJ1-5,TGTGCCAGCAGTTCCCAGGGGGGTAATCAGCCCCAGCATTTT,CASSSQGGNQPQHF
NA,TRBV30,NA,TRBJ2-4,TGTGCCTGGAGTCAGGGAACCAAAAACATTCAGTACTTC,CAWSQGTKNIQYF
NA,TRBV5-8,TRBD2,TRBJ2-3,TGTGCCAGCACCCAGGACAGGGTGGTAGCGGGAGGGCCCCCAGATACGCAGTATTTT,CASTQDRVVAGGPPDTQYF
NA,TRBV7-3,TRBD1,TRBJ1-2,TGTGCCAGCAGCCCCTCAGGGGACAGGGGGGTTGGCTCTTACGGCTACACCTTC,CASSPSGDRGVGSYGYTF
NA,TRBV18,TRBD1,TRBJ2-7,TGTGCCAGCTCGAGGACAGGGAACGACGAGCAGTACTTC,CASSRTGNDEQYF
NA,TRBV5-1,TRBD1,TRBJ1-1,TGCGCCAGCAGGGGGGACAGGGCGGGAGCTTTCTTT,CASRGDRAGAFF
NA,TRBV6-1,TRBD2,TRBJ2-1,TGTGCCAGCAGTGTGACTAGCGGGAGCGGCAATGAGCAGTTCTTC,CASSVTSGSGNEQFF
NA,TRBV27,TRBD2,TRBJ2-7,TGTGCCAGCAGACTCGGGACTAGCGCGACCTACGAGCAGTACTTC,CASRLGTSATYEQYF
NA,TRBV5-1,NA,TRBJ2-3,TGCGCCAGCAGCTTGGACTGGGGTAGCACAGATACGCAGTATTTT,CASSLDWGSTDTQYF
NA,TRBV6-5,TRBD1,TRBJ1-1,TGTGCCAGCAGATGGGACAGGGGAGGGACTGAAGCTTTCTTT,CASRWDRGGTEAFF
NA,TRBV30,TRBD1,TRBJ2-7,TGTGCCTGGAGTTTGACAGGGAATACCTACGAGCAGTACTTC,CAWSLTGNTYEQYF
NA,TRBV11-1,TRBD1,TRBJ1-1,TGTGCCAGCAGCCGGGACAGGGGGAGGACTGAAGCTTTCTTT,CASSRDRGRTEAFF
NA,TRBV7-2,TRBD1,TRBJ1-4,TGTGCCAGCAGCTTCGACAGGGGGACTAATGAAAAACTGTTTTTT,CASSFDRGTNEKLFF
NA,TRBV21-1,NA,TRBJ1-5,TGTGCCAGTAGTCCGATCTCCAGGGGGCTCGGGCAGCCCCAGCATTTT,CASSPISRGLGQPQHF
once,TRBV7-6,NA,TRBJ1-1,TGTGCCAGCAGCTTAGCGGCAAAAGGGAACACTGAAGCTTTCTTT,CASSLAAKGNTEAFF
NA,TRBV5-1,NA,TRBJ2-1,TGCGCCAGCAGCTTGGGGGTCCAGGCACGGGAAGAGCAGTTCTTC,CASSLGVQAREEQFF
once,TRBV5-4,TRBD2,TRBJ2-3,TGTGCCAGCAGCCGCGGGACTAGCGGGAGGAGCACAGATACGCAGTATTTT,CASSRGTSGRSTDTQYF
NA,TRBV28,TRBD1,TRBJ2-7,TGTGCCAGCACCTTTGACAGGGGGGTTACCTACGAGCAGTACTTC,CASTFDRGVTYEQYF
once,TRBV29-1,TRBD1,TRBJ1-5,TGCAGCGTTCCTACTAATGACAGGGGAGGGAGCAATCAGCCCCAGCATTTT,CSVPTNDRGGSNQPQHF